These 24 T cell receptor beta chains were sequenced from one sample in a study of T cell changes during pregnancy in multiple sclerosis. Assay used: immunoSEQ multiplex PCR; TCRdb lists only in-frame clones, some missing. The table records roughly 88,000 clones, 92% of them present only once. The sample consisted of peripheral blood, taken in the first trimester of pregnancy. These receptors came from a female donor with multiple sclerosis, enrolled in a pregnancy study.

This clone was seen a single time. V is TRBV11-1 and J is TRBJ2-7; perhaps TRBD2 as D (6 bases). CDR1 is SGHAT and CDR2 is FQDESV in the germline V gene (reference sequence). V was cut by 2 bases and J by 0 bases, with 11 bases left in between. CDR3 length: 15 amino acids. In DNA, the CDR3 is TGTGCCAGCAGCTTAACGGCGGGAAGCTCCTACGAGCAGTACTTC. Encoded protein: CASSLTAGSSYEQYF.

This sequence joins TRBV4-2 and TRBJ2-3; TRBD1 agrees at 9 bases. CDR3 length: 16 residues. The trim removed 6 bases at V and 4 bases at J, leaving 11 bases unmatched. The germline V gene has CDR1 LGHNA and CDR2 YNFKEQ. CDR3 sequence: CASSPRGQGRPDTQYF. CDR3 coding DNA: TGTGCCAGCAGTCCAAGGGGACAGGGACGCCCAGATACGCAGTATTTT.

The chain employs TRBV11-3 and TRBJ2-2; weak D call: TRBD1 (6 bases). V lost 4 bases, J lost 8 bases, and 8 bases lay in between. The CDR3 loop spans 12 amino acids. CDR1 and CDR2 from the germline V gene are SGHNT and YENEEA. The CDR3 is CASSSGQGELFF. In nucleotides, the CDR3 is TGTGCCAGCAGCTCTGGACAGGGGGAGCTGTTTTTT. Variable domain in full (rest from reference TRBV11-3 and TRBJ2-2): EAGVVQSPRYKIIEKKQPVAFWCNPISGHNTLYWYLQNLGQGPELLIRYENEEAVDDSQLPKDRFSAERLKGVDSTLKIQPAELGDSAVYLCASSSGQGELFFGEGSRLTVL.

V is TRBV28 and J is TRBJ1-4, with 7 positions matching TRBD1. The CDR3 spans 14 residues. Germline V gene lookup returns CDR1 MDHEN and CDR2 SYDVKM. J was trimmed by 9 bases and V by 6 bases; bases with no gene match: 10. The CDR3 reads CASSRDRAGKKLFF. For the CDR3, the DNA is TGTGCCAGCAGCCGAGACAGGGCGGGGAAAAAACTGTTTTTT.

CDR3 sequence reads: CASSQVDRGPYGYTF. For the CDR3, the DNA is TGCGCCAGCAGCCAAGTGGACAGGGGCCCCTATGGCTACACCTTC. V usage is TRBV4-1 and J usage is TRBJ1-2; 9 bases agree with TRBD1. The length of the CDR3 is 15 residues. V shed 1 base, J shed 4 bases, and the junction held 4 bases outside the gene matches. CDR1 and CDR2 from the germline V gene are MGHRA and YSYEKL.

The J gene is TRBJ1-1, the V gene TRBV7-6; a weak D match, TRBD1 (6 bases). Trimming cost V 1 base and J 3 bases, with 15 bases left between them. The CDR3 totals 16 residues. Germline V gene lookup returns CDR1 SGHVS and CDR2 FNYEAQ. CDR3 bases: TGTGCCAGCAGCTTAGTACTCCCGTGGGGGCACACTGAAGCTTTCTTT. It yields the protein CASSLVLPWGHTEAFF.

This rearrangement joins TRBV6-1 to TRBJ1-3, with 8 bases lining up with TRBD1. V lost 6 bases and J lost 3; bases outside the gene matches: 7. This CDR3 has 15 residues. CDR1 and CDR2 from the germline V gene are MNHNS and SASEGT. This CDR3 is CASSPSDRVGNTIYF. The CDR3 bases are TGTGCCAGCAGCCCCTCGGACAGGGTTGGAAACACCATATATTTT.

The chain joins TRBV25-1 to TRBJ1-1, with TRBD1 matching over 8 bases. The germline V gene encodes CDR1 MGHDK and CDR2 SYGVNS. J was trimmed by 4 bases and V by 9 bases; bases with no gene match: 4. CDR3 length: 12 amino acids. The CDR3 nucleotides are TGTGCCAGTGGACAGGGAGGCACTGAAGCTTTCTTT. Encoded protein: CASGQGGTEAFF.

V is TRBV5-4 and J is TRBJ2-3; 9 nucleotides match TRBD2. J gave up 2 bases and V 3 bases, and 10 bases lay outside the gene matches. Germline CDR1 is SGHNT and CDR2 is YYREEE (reference sequence). CDR3 length equals 17 residues. The CDR3 sequence: CASSYGALAGITDTQYF. The CDR3 DNA follows: TGTGCCAGCAGCTACGGAGCGCTAGCGGGGATCACAGATACGCAGTATTTT.

The genes are TRBV6-1 and TRBJ1-5; TRBD1 aligns across 7 bases. The V and J ends lost 7 bases and 7 bases, in that order; junction bases with no gene match: 13. CDR1 and CDR2 (germline): MNHNS, SASEGT. The CDR3 has 15 residues. The CDR3 region has the DNA TGTGCCAGCAAGGATTCACAGGGGAGGCAGCAGCCCCAGCATTTT. As protein: CASKDSQGRQQPQHF.

The chain links TRBV14 to TRBJ1-4, with 8 bases fitting TRBD1. The germline gives CDR1 SGHDN, CDR2 FVKESK. The ends lost 0 bases at V and 8 bases at J; junction bases unmatched: 11. The CDR3 covers 17 residues. For the CDR3, the DNA is TGTGCCAGCAGCCAAGATCGGTGGGCAGGGGGCGTAGAAAAACTGTTTTTT. It is translated as CASSQDRWAGGVEKLFF.

The chain combines TRBV19 with TRBJ2-1, with 10 bases aligning to TRBD1. This CDR3 is 15 amino acids long. V trimming: 5 bases; J trimming: 1 base; junction bases outside the gene matches: 2. In germline, CDR1 is LNHDA, CDR2 SQIVND (reference sequence). The CDR3 DNA is TGTGCCAGTAGTCCGGGACAGGGGTCCTACAATGAGCAGTTCTTC. Its translation is CASSPGQGSYNEQFF.

Here the CDR3 reads CASSQVAGVKDNEQFF. The CDR3 DNA reads as TGTGCCAGCAGCCAAGTAGCGGGAGTCAAGGACAATGAGCAGTTCTTC. This chain connects TRBV4-2 to TRBJ2-1; TRBD2 aligns across 9 bases. With V trimmed by 1 base and J by 5 bases, 6 bases remained unmatched. Germline V CDR1 and CDR2: LGHNA, YNFKEQ. The CDR3 has 16 residues.

The chain carries TRBV28 and TRBJ2-1; possibly TRBD1 for D (5 bases). Deletions cut 3 bases from V and 0 bases from J, with 18 bases between. CDR3 length: 18 amino acids. From germline, CDR1 is MDHEN and CDR2 SYDVKM. CDR3 DNA: TGTGCCAGCAGTTTTCCCCTCATGCAGGGCAGCTCCTACAATGAGCAGTTCTTC. Amino acid sequence: CASSFPLMQGSSYNEQFF.

This chain joins TRBV27 and TRBJ2-7; 8 nucleotides agree with TRBD1. Trimming took 5 bases from V and 5 from J; bases not matched to a gene: 8. Germline V gene lookup returns CDR1 MNHEY and CDR2 SMNVEV (reference sequence). This CDR3 comprises 14 residues. The CDR3 DNA reads as TGTGCCAGCAGTGTGACAGGGGCAGGCCACGAGCAGTACTTC. Amino acid sequence: CASSVTGAGHEQYF.

The gene calls are TRBV11-2 and TRBJ1-3, with 7 bases aligning to TRBD1. V shed 5 bases and J 4 bases; nucleotides not matched to a gene: 8. CDR3 length equals 15 residues. Germline V gene sequence: CDR1 SGHAT, CDR2 FQNNGV. The CDR3 coding sequence is TGTGCCAGCAGCGCGGAGAGGGGGCTCGGAAACACCATATATTTT. It translates to CASSAERGLGNTIYF.

The genes are TRBV19 and TRBJ1-5, with D hard to call. The CDR3 contains 15 residues. V lost 5 bases and J lost 0, with 11 bases in between. Germline V gives CDR1 LNHDA, CDR2 SQIVND (reference sequence). The DNA for the CDR3 is TGTGCCAGTAGTCTAACAGATTATAGCAATCAGCCCCAGCATTTT. Its protein is CASSLTDYSNQPQHF.

The chain recombines TRBV6-1 with TRBJ1-1; 7 nucleotides agree with TRBD1. The junction had 8 bases not matched to a gene; V was cut back by 4 bases and J by 3 bases. This CDR3 spans 15 amino acids. Looked up from germline, CDR1 is MNHNS and CDR2 is SASEGT. The CDR3 loop is CASSVRQGMYTEAFF. CDR3 nucleotides: TGTGCCAGCAGTGTCCGACAGGGTATGTACACTGAAGCTTTCTTT.

The J gene is TRBJ2-2, the V gene TRBV6-6; 9 bases are a match to TRBD2. The CDR3 has 16 amino acids. J lost 3 bases, V lost 6 bases, and 8 bases had no gene match. Germline V gives CDR1 MNHNY, CDR2 SVGAGI (reference sequence). The DNA for the CDR3 is TGTGCCAGCAGCCTGGGACTAGCATCGGACACCGGGGAGCTGTTTTTT. This encodes CASSLGLASDTGELFF.

The J gene is TRBJ2-1, the V gene TRBV5-4, with a tentative D call TRBD2 (5 bases). Trimming stripped 0 bases from V and 5 bases from J, with 9 bases between. Germline loops: CDR1 SGHNT, CDR2 YYREEE (reference sequence). CDR3 length: 14 amino acids. CDR3 protein: CASSLGLADNEQFF. The CDR3 coding sequence is TGTGCCAGCAGCTTGGGGCTAGCAGACAATGAGCAGTTCTTC.

The rearrangement uses TRBV5-4 and TRBJ2-5, with 9 bases that match TRBD2. The CDR3 has 14 amino acids. The trim removed 2 bases at V and 5 bases at J, leaving 4 bases unmatched. Germline V gene lookup returns CDR1 SGHNT and CDR2 YYREEE (reference sequence). The CDR3 sequence: CASSFAGGLETQYF. The CDR3 DNA follows: TGTGCCAGCAGCTTCGCGGGGGGGTTGGAGACCCAGTACTTC.

The chain couples TRBV30 to TRBJ2-7; TRBD1 aligns across 9 bases. The V and J ends lost 0 bases and 4 bases, in that order; junction bases with no gene match: 4. The CDR3 totals 14 residues. Per the germline V gene, CDR1 is GTSNPN and CDR2 is SVGIG (reference sequence). In DNA, the CDR3 is TGTGCCTGGAGTGTTGACAGGGGGATATACGAGCAGTACTTC. Protein: CAWSVDRGIYEQYF. The full variable domain, its missing parts supplied by reference TRBV30 and TRBJ2-7, is SQTIHQWPATLVQPVGSPLSLECTVEGTSNPNLYWYRQAAGRGLQLLFYSVGIGQISSEVPQNLSASRPQDRQFILSSKKLLLSDSGFYLCAWSVDRGIYEQYFGPGTRLTVT.

This chain joins TRBV27 and TRBJ2-5; D ambiguous. The ends were cut back, 4 bases at V and 1 base at J, with 7 bases in the middle. The germline V gene encodes CDR1 MNHEY and CDR2 SMNVEV (reference sequence). CDR3 length: 13 residues. This CDR3 reads CASSYPGQETQYF. In DNA form, the CDR3 reads TGTGCCAGCAGTTACCCGGGCCAAGAGACCCAGTACTTC.

The rearrangement uses TRBV28 and TRBJ2-7; the D is unclear. CDR1 and CDR2 (germline): MDHEN, SYDVKM. CDR3 length: 12 residues. V lost 10 bases, J lost 1 base, and 11 bases lay in between. CDR3 bases: TGTGCCACCACGACACGGTCCTACGAGCAGTACTTC. Its protein is CATTTRSYEQYF. Supplemented by reference TRBV28 and TRBJ2-7, the full variable domain reads DVKVTQSSRYLVKRTGEKVFLECVQDMDHENMFWYRQDPGLGLRLIYFSYDVKMKEKGDIPEGYSVSREKKERFSLILESASTNQTSMYLCATTTRSYEQYFGPGTRLTVT.